This T cell receptor beta chain appears in the sequencing data of a study of OX40 agonist ivuxolimab in advanced cancers. Across the whole study: Participants averaged roughly 60 years of age (range about 23 to 80) and were around 80% male.

The V and J ends lost 2 bases and 2 bases respectively, with 9 bases between them. Germline CDR1 is GTSNPN and CDR2 is SVGIG (reference sequence). This CDR3 is built from 13 residues. The protocol was immunoSEQ multiplex PCR, while the TCRdb copy is restricted to in-frame clones and leaves out a portion. The profile shows about 100,000 clones, 90% of them singletons. The TCR sequence derives from an adult with an advanced solid tumor such as melanoma, head and neck, liver or kidney cancer. The chain combines TRBV30 with TRBJ2-5; no reliable D call. The material was CD4+ or CD8+ T cells sorted from blood, obtained in a trial of the OX40 agonist ivuxolimab. The CDR3 loop reads CAWSRFLQETQYF. Here the CDR3 DNA reads TGTGCCTGGAGTCGTTTCCTACAAGAGACCCAGTACTTC.